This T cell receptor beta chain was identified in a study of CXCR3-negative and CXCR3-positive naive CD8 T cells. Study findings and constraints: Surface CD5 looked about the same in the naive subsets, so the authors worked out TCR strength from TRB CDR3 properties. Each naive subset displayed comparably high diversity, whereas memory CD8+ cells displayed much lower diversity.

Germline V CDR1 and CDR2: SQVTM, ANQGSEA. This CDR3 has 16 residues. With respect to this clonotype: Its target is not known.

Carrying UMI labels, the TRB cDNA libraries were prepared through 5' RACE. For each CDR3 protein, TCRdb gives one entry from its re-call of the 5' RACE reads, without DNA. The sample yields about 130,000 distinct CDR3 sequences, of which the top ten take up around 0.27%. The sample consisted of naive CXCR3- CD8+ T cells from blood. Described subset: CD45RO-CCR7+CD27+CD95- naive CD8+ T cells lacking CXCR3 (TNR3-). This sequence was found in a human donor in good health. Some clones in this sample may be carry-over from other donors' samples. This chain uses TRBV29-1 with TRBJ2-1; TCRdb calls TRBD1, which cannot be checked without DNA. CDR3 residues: CSVGDPDISLINEQFF.